This T cell receptor (beta chain) derives from a study of T cell responses to AZD1222 COVID-19 vaccine. The data were produced by immunoSEQ multiplex PCR, yet TCRdb's version contains in-frame clones alone and is incomplete. Of 130,000 to 150,000 clones in the sample, roughly nine tenths were seen once. This sample comprised peripheral blood, obtained 28 days after the second AZD1222 dose. This sequence was found in an adult who received the AZD1222 COVID-19 vaccine.

Written as DNA, the CDR3 is TGTGCCAGCAGAATCGTGGGGACAGGAAATAATGAAAAACTGTTTTTT. Its translation is CASRIVGTGNNEKLFF. The chain is built from TRBV28 and TRBJ1-4; 8 bases map to TRBD1. Trimming at V came to 6 bases and at J to 4 bases, leaving 10 bases not matched to a gene. CDR1 and CDR2 from the germline V gene are MDHEN and SYDVKM. The CDR3 has 16 amino acids. Variable domain in full (rest from reference TRBV28 and TRBJ1-4): DVKVTQSSRYLVKRTGEKVFLECVQDMDHENMFWYRQDPGLGLRLIYFSYDVKMKEKGDIPEGYSVSREKKERFSLILESASTNQTSMYLCASRIVGTGNNEKLFFGSGTQLSVL.